This record covers a single TCR beta chain. The data are from a study of blood T cell repertoires in COVID-19. Study in general: Donors in the United States, Italy and Spain gave samples during acute or convalescent COVID-19. Nucleic acid was either cDNA or gDNA, and it came from T cells, B-cell-depleted T cells, or PBMCs.

The J segment lost 4 bases and the V segment lost 7 bases, leaving 8 bases of the junction unmatched. Germline V gene sequence: CDR1 MGHDK, CDR2 SYGVNS. The CDR3 is 14 residues long. Here immunoSEQ multiplex PCR was the method, and the copy in TCRdb shows in-frame clones only, minus some. The repertoire holds about 150,000 clones, with approximately 83% as singletons. Sequenced material: peripheral blood. The V call is TRBV25-1, the J call TRBJ2-3, with TRBD1 matching over 7 bases. The TCR sequence derives from a woman aged 55-69 years with acute or convalescent COVID-19. The CDR3, as DNA: TGTGCCAGCAAAGGGGGCGCTAGGGCAGATACGCAGTATTTT. Protein: CASKGGARADTQYF.